This T cell receptor (beta chain) was sequenced for a study of blood T cell repertoires in COVID-19. At the level of the study: T cells, B-cell-depleted T cells, or PBMCs provided the cDNA or gDNA that served as material.

Looked up from germline, CDR1 is SEHNR and CDR2 is FQNEAQ (reference sequence). Trimming took off 5 bases at V and 2 bases at J, with 11 bases between the two ends. This CDR3 has 14 amino acids. The authors' processing: Amplification of reference gene primers was used by the study to estimate nucleated cell counts. Profiled with immunoSEQ multiplex PCR; TCRdb holds only in-frame clones, not every one. V and J calls plus clone size are reproduced from that table; the DNA served to infer D and trimming. This sample has about 160,000 clones, with 70% to 90% found just once. This clonotype was sampled from a man between 60 and 75 years old with acute or convalescent COVID-19. The sequenced sample was peripheral blood. This chain joins TRBV7-9 and TRBJ2-3; maybe TRBD2 (5 bases). The CDR3 nucleotides are TGTGCCAGCAGCGTAGGAGCGGTCACAGATACGCAGTATTTT. Translating gives CASSVGAVTDTQYF.